The 16 T cell receptor beta chains given below trace back to one sample, sequenced in a study of T cells after yellow fever vaccination. Each CDR3 protein is one row after TCRdb ran MiXCR on the 5' RACE reads. The sample consists of about 96,000 distinct CDR3 sequences, about 8.4% of them appearing once. Material: CD8+ T cells not binding an NS4B(214-222) dextramer, sorted from PBMCs, obtained around 16 days after the first yellow fever vaccination. Source of these receptors: a man aged 18 to 35 who received the YFV17D yellow fever vaccine.

The chain carries TRBV28 and TRBJ1-2; TRBD1 might be the D (5 bases). Germline V CDR1 and CDR2: MDHEN, SYDVKM. Deletions cut 6 bases from V and 5 bases from J, with 19 bases between. CDR3 length: 15 amino acids. CDR3 nucleotides: TGTGCCAGCAGACCCACGGGACTGTCGCTTTATGGCTACACCTTC. Translated, it gives CASRPTGLSLYGYTF.

The table lists this clonotype with a few counts. V gene TRBV4-3 combines with J gene TRBJ2-1; TRBD2 matches at 8 bases. The CDR3 is 17 residues long. CDR1 is LGHNA, CDR2 YSLEER, per germline. The junction had 4 bases not matched to a gene; V was cut back by 0 bases and J by 0 bases. CDR3 loop: CASSQEGSGGSYNEQFF. The CDR3 DNA reads as TGCGCCAGCAGCCAAGAGGGGAGCGGGGGCTCCTACAATGAGCAGTTCTTC.

In this sample, this clonotype turned up a few times. This chain uses TRBV28 with TRBJ2-7; D is unresolved. Germline V CDR1 and CDR2: MDHEN, SYDVKM. The ends were cut back, 4 bases at V and 3 bases at J, with 13 bases in the middle. The CDR3 runs 14 residues. The CDR3 region has the DNA TGTGCCAGCAGTTCGCCCCGTGCAGACTACGAGCAGTACGTC. It codes for CASSSPRADYEQYV.

V is TRBV5-1 and J is TRBJ2-2; a weak D match, TRBD2 (6 bases). Germline CDR1 reads SGHRS; CDR2 reads YFSETQ. V was cut by 3 bases and J by 1 base, with 10 bases left in between. There are 15 residues in the CDR3. CDR3 DNA sequence: TGCGCCAGCAGCTCGTCGGGACTGAACACCGGGGAGCTGTTTTTT. It translates to CASSSSGLNTGELFF. Full variable domain (outside the CDR3, taken from reference TRBV5-1 and TRBJ2-2): KAGVTQTPRYLIKTRGQQVTLSCSPISGHRSVSWYQQTPGQGLQFLFEYFSETQRNKGNFPGRFSGRQFSNSRSEMNVSTLELGDSALYLCASSSSGLNTGELFFGEGSRLTVL.

This clonotype appeared a few times. This rearrangement joins TRBV12-3 or TRBV12-4 to TRBJ2-3; D possibly corresponds to TRBD1 (6 bases). CDR3 size: 15 residues. V lost 6 bases and J lost 0, with 13 bases in between. The CDR3 sequence: CASSPDSFSTDTQYF. CDR3 bases: TGTGCCAGCAGCCCGGACAGTTTTAGCACAGATACGCAGTATTTT.

This clonotype has just a few counts. V gene TRBV7-2 combines with J gene TRBJ2-4; D gene uncertain. Germline V gene data show CDR1 as SGHTA and CDR2 as FQGNSA. Trimming removed 5 bases from V and 0 bases from J, with 11 bases in between. The CDR3 is 15 amino acids. The DNA of the CDR3 is TGTGCCAGCAGCCGTGGGCCCCTAGCCAAAAACATTCAGTACTTC. Residues: CASSRGPLAKNIQYF. The variable domain in full, completed from reference TRBV7-2 and TRBJ2-4, reads GAGVSQSPSNKVTEKGKDVELRCDPISGHTALYWYRQSLGQGLEFLIYFQGNSAPDKSGLPSDRFSAERTGGSVSTLTIQRTQQEDSAVYLCASSRGPLAKNIQYFGAGTRLSVL.

A word on this clonotype: A much bigger clone sits one base away, suggesting this may be a read error. The genes are TRBV7-9 and TRBJ2-1, with D unclear. Trimming shortened V by 5 bases and J by 4 bases, and 9 bases separated the two germline ends. This CDR3 comprises 13 residues. CDR1 and CDR2 from the germline V gene are SEHNR and FQNEAQ (reference sequence). The CDR3 protein is CASSRSWYNEQFF. Here the CDR3 DNA reads TGTGCCAGCAGCCGGAGCTGGTACAATGAGCAGTTCTTC.

The chain has TRBV5-6 and TRBJ2-5, with D unresolved. From germline, CDR1 is SGHDT and CDR2 YYEEEE. CDR3 length equals 16 residues. V shed 3 bases and J shed 4 bases, with 19 bases lying between them. CDR3: CASSSRLTAFRETQYF. The CDR3 DNA sequence: TGTGCCAGCAGCTCCAGGCTGACGGCGTTTCGAGAGACCCAGTACTTC. Full variable domain (rest looked up from reference TRBV5-6 and TRBJ2-5): DAGVTQSPTHLIKTRGQQVTLRCSPKSGHDTVSWYQQALGQGPQFIFQYYEEEERQRGNFPDRFSGHQFPNYSSELNVNALLLGDSALYLCASSSRLTAFRETQYFGPGTRLLVL.

A few counts support this clonotype. The chain has TRBV7-9 and TRBJ2-1, with D possibly TRBD2 on 6 matching bases. CDR1 is SEHNR, CDR2 FQNEAQ, per germline (reference sequence). This CDR3 contains 16 residues. V was clipped by 5 bases and J by 8 bases, with 22 bases between them. CDR3 amino acids: CASSPKTGLSAHEQFF. CDR3 sequence (DNA): TGTGCCAGCAGCCCCAAGACGGGACTCTCGGCCCATGAGCAGTTCTTC.

This clonotype occurred many times. This rearrangement joins TRBV7-3 to TRBJ2-3, with D possibly matching TRBD2 (5 bases). This CDR3 is 14 amino acids long. Germline CDR1 and CDR2: SGHTA and FQGTGA. V lost 3 bases and J lost 4, with 11 bases in between. CDR3 coding DNA: TGTGCCAGCAGCTTGACGGGCGGGCCAGATACGCAGTATTTT. Translating gives CASSLTGGPDTQYF.

This clonotype was seen a handful of times. The V call is TRBV6-2 or TRBV6-3, the J call TRBJ1-2; 8 positions agree with TRBD1. The germline gives CDR1 MNHEY, CDR2 SVGEGT. J was trimmed by 7 bases and V by 4 bases; bases with no gene match: 11. The CDR3 is made up of 15 amino acids. CDR3 region: CASSSDRESLRGYTF. The CDR3 DNA reads as TGTGCCAGCAGTTCGGACAGGGAATCATTGCGTGGCTACACCTTC.

This clonotype was seen a few times. This sequence joins TRBV5-1 and TRBJ2-2; maybe TRBD2 (6 bases). The CDR3 runs 13 residues. Per the germline V gene, CDR1 is SGHRS and CDR2 is YFSETQ. Trimming took off 4 bases at V and 6 bases at J, with 10 bases between the two ends. The CDR3 here is CASSPTGAGELFF. The CDR3 nucleotides are TGCGCCAGCAGCCCGACGGGGGCCGGGGAGCTGTTTTTT.

This chain joins TRBV4-3 and TRBJ1-2; 11 bases fit TRBD1. V lost 0 bases, J lost 8 bases, and 8 bases stayed unmatched. Germline assignment: CDR1 LGHNA and CDR2 YSLEER. The CDR3 has 16 residues. CDR3 in DNA: TGCGCCAGCAGCCAAGACTATGGACAGGGGGCTCCCGGCTACACCTTC. It is translated as CASSQDYGQGAPGYTF.

This clonotype occurred many times. J is TRBJ2-1 and V is TRBV5-1, with TRBD2 as a possible D gene (5 bases). V lost 4 bases to trimming and J lost 0 bases, with 11 bases between them. The CDR3 has 15 residues. Germline values: CDR1 SGHRS, CDR2 YFSETQ. CDR3 sequence reads: CASSPAGLSYNEQFF. CDR3 DNA sequence: TGCGCCAGCAGCCCAGCCGGACTCTCCTACAATGAGCAGTTCTTC.

This clonotype was seen only a few times. V gene TRBV27 combines with J gene TRBJ2-2, with D uncertain. V shed 2 bases and J shed 2 bases, with 12 bases lying between them. The germline gives CDR1 MNHEY, CDR2 SMNVEV (reference sequence). The CDR3 runs to 16 residues. The CDR3: CASSLLPRRNTGELFF. The CDR3 bases are TGTGCCAGCAGTTTACTCCCCCGGAGAAACACCGGGGAGCTGTTTTTT.

The rearrangement joins TRBV15 to TRBJ2-7; D is uncertain. Deletions cut 5 bases from V and 1 base from J, with 12 bases between. The germline CDR1 and CDR2 sequences are LNHNV and YYDKDF (reference sequence). CDR3 size: 14 residues. DNA of the CDR3: TGTGCCACCAGCCCAACCGCACCGTCCTACGAGCAGTACTTC. It specifies CATSPTAPSYEQYF.